The TCR beta chain described here comes from a study of CD8+CD57+ T cells in acquired aplastic anemia. General study points: Patients versus controls showed no significant CD8+ Simpson's diversity difference. Roughly 30 CD8+ CDR3 sequences occurred in both the patients and the controls.

The germline gives CDR1 SEHNR, CDR2 FQNEAQ (reference sequence). The CDR3 has 14 amino acids. Investigators profiled TCR beta VDJ and CDR3 from genomic DNA template. Each CDR3 protein is one row after TCRdb ran MiXCR on the reads. The data hold approximately 250,000 distinct CDR3 sequences, with 65% to 90% observed a single time. Whoever was chosen for sequencing had shown CD8+CD57+ cell expansion by flow cytometry. Diagnosis of severe acquired aplastic anemia applied to all patients. Patients were treatment-naive when blood was sampled. As concerns this clonotype: Its antigen is still unknown. The junction departs from the called germline gene at one end, perhaps through a read error.

The TCR sequence derives from a human donor with aplastic anemia. This chain uses TRBV7-9 with TRBJ2-3; a possible D gene is TRBD1 (6 bases). Material for sequencing was sorted CD4+, CD8+, or CD8+CD57+ T cells (not recorded which) from PBMCs. The chain's CDR3 is CASSSPDSSHTEYF. The CDR3 region has the DNA TGTGCCAGCAGCTCCCCGGACAGTTCCCATACGGAGTATTTT.